The clone carrying this T cell receptor (beta chain) has more than one count but fewer than ten. This entry is derived from a study of regulatory T cells in long-lasting Graves disease. The time point was: newly diagnosed GD, antithyroid drugs for less than 3 months. With RNA extracted from PBMCs as input, the TCR library was made. Germline V lookup: CDR1 SGHNT, CDR2 YYREEE (reference sequence). With V trimmed by 4 bases and J by 8 bases, 12 bases remained unmatched. The CDR3 loop spans 16 amino acids. Sequencing libraries for TCR beta were prepared with iRepertoire HTBI primers and Arm-PCR of CDR3 regions. TCRdb itself ran the multiplex PCR reads through MiXCR, one entry per CDR3 protein. The sample carries roughly 420,000 distinct CDR3 sequences, less than 20% recorded once. The data were also submitted as part of a second study, on T cells in Graves' hyperthyroidism and ophthalmopathy.

This rearrangement joins TRBV5-4 to TRBJ2-1; TRBD2 matches at 10 bases. The sequence was collected from a woman in her 30s with Graves disease. This specimen was peripheral blood mononuclear cells (PBMCs), taken at new diagnosis, from a patient treated with antithyroid drugs. The CDR3 loop is CASSPKAGGPNYEQFF. The DNA of the CDR3 is TGTGCCAGCAGCCCTAAAGCGGGAGGGCCTAACTATGAGCAGTTCTTC.